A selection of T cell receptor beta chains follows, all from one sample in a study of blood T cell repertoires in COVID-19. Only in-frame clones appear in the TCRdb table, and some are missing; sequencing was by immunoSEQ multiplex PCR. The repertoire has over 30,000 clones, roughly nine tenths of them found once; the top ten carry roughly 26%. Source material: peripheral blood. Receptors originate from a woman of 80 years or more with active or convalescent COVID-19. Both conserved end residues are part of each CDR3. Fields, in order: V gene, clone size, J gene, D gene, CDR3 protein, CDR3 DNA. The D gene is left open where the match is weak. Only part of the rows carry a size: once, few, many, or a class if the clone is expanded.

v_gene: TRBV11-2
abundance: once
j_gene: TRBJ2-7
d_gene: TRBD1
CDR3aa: CASSTSGTVGDEQYF
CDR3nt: TGTGCCAGCAGCACTTCCGGGACAGTGGGCGACGAGCAGTACTTC

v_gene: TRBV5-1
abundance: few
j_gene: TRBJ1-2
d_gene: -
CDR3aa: CASSLEGGAQGYTF
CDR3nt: TGCGCCAGCAGCTTGGAAGGGGGGGCACAAGGCTACACCTTC

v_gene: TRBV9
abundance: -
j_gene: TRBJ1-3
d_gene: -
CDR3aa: CASSVAGVGNTIYF
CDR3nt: TGTGCCAGCAGCGTAGCCGGGGTCGGAAACACCATATATTTT

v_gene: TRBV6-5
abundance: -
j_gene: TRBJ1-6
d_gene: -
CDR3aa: CASSYGGQRYSPLHF
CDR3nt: TGTGCCAGCAGTTACGGGGGACAAAGGTATTCACCCCTCCACTTT

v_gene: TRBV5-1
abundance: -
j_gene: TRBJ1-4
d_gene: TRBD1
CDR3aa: CASSITGGILVTNEKLFF
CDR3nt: TGCGCCAGCAGCATCACAGGGGGAATTTTGGTAACTAATGAAAAACTGTTTTTT

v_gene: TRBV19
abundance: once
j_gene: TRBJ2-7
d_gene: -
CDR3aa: CASSMGAAYEQYF
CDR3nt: TGTGCCAGTAGTATGGGCGCAGCCTACGAGCAGTACTTC

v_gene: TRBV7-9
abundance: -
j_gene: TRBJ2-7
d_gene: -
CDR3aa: CASGGRKTYEQYF
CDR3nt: TGTGCCAGCGGGGGGAGGAAAACCTACGAGCAGTACTTC

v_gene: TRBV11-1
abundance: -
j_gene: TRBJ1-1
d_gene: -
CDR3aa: CASSFSGNTEAFF
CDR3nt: TGTGCCAGCAGCTTTTCGGGGAACACTGAAGCTTTCTTT

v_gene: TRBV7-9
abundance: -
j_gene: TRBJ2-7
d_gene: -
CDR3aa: CASSFPGDSSYEQYF
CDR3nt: TGTGCCAGCAGCTTCCCGGGGGACTCCTCCTACGAGCAGTACTTC

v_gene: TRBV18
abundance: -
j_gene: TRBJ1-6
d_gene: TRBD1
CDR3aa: CASSAGQVVGSPLHF
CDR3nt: TGTGCCAGCTCAGCGGGACAGGTGGTTGGTTCACCCCTCCACTTT

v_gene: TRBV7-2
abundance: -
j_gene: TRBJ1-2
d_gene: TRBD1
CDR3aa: CASSIPGQGYGYTF
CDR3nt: TGTGCCAGCAGCATTCCGGGACAGGGCTATGGCTACACCTTC

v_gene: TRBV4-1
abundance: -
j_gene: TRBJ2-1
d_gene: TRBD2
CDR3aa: CASSPDAGLAGGTYEQFF
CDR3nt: TGCGCCAGCAGCCCGGACGCGGGACTAGCGGGGGGGACGTATGAGCAGTTCTTC

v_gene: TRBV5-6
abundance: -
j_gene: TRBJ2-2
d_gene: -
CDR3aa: CASSYGGGSMGTGELFF
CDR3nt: TGTGCCAGCAGCTACGGTGGGGGCTCGATGGGCACCGGGGAGCTGTTTTTT

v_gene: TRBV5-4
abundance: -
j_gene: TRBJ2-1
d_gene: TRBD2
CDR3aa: CASSFSRTSGGEQFF
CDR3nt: TGTGCCAGCAGCTTTAGCAGGACTAGCGGGGGGGAGCAGTTCTTC

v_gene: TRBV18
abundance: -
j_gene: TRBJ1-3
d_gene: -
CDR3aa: CASSPQSEVTGNTIYF
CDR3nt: TGTGCCAGCTCACCGCAGAGTGAGGTGACTGGAAACACCATATATTTT

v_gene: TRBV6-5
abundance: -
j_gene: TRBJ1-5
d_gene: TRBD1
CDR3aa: CASSYSAGGWQPQHF
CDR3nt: TGTGCCAGCAGTTACTCGGCAGGGGGATGGCAGCCCCAGCATTTT

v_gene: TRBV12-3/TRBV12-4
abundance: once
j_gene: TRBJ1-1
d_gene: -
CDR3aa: CASRNSAGTEAFF
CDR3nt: TGTGCCAGCAGAAACAGTGCGGGCACTGAAGCTTTCTTT

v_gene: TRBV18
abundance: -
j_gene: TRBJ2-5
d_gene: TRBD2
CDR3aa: CASSPLQRGGYQETQYF
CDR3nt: TGTGCCAGCTCACCACTCCAGCGGGGAGGGTACCAAGAGACCCAGTACTTC

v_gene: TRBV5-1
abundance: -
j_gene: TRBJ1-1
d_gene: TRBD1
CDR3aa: CASSTGQGVTLNAFF
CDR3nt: TGCGCCAGCAGCACGGGACAGGGGGTAACACTGAACGCTTTCTTT

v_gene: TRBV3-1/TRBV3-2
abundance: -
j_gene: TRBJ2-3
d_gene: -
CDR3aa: CASSPGLGAQYF
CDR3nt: TGTGCCAGCAGCCCTGGACTCGGGGCGCAGTATTTT

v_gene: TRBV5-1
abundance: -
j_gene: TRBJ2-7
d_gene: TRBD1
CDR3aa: CASSWGQGLAEQYF
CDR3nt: TGCGCCAGCAGCTGGGGACAGGGGCTCGCCGAGCAGTACTTC

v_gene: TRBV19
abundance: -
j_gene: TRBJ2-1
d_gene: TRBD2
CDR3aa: CASRMRGDNEQFF
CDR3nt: TGTGCCAGTAGAATGCGGGGGGACAATGAGCAGTTCTTC

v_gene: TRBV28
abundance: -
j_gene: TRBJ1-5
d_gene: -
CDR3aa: CASRQTGQSQPQHF
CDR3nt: TGTGCCAGCAGACAAACTGGACAGTCCCAGCCCCAGCATTTT

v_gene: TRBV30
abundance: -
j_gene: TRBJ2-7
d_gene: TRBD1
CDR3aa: CAWSRQGTRSYEQYF
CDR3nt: TGTGCCTGGAGTCGACAGGGGACTCGCTCCTACGAGCAGTACTTC

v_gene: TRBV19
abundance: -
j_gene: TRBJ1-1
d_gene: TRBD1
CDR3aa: CASSKGQGWYTEAFF
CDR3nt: TGTGCCAGTAGTAAGGGACAGGGGTGGTACACTGAAGCTTTCTTT

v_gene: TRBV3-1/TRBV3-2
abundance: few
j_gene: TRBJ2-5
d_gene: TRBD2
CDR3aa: CASSQGGGPLETQYF
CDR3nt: TGTGCCAGCAGCCAAGGCGGGGGGCCTCTGGAGACCCAGTACTTC

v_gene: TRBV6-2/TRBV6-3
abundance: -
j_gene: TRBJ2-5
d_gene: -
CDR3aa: CASSSAGRGETQYF
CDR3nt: TGTGCCAGCAGTTCTGCGGGACGGGGAGAGACCCAGTACTTC

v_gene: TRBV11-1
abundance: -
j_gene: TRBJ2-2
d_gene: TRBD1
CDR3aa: CASSVRDRVYTGELFF
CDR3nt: TGTGCCAGCAGTGTCCGGGACAGGGTTTACACCGGGGAGCTGTTTTTT

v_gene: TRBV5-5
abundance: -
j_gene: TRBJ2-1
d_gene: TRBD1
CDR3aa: CASSIDRAYNEQFF
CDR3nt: TGTGCCAGCAGTATAGACAGGGCTTACAATGAGCAGTTCTTC

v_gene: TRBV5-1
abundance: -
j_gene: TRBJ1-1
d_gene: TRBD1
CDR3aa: CASSFESTGAMNTEAFF
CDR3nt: TGCGCCAGCAGCTTTGAGTCAACAGGGGCGATGAACACTGAAGCTTTCTTT

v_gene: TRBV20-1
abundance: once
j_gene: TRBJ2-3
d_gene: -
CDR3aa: CSARRTDTQYF
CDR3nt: TGCAGTGCTAGACGGACAGATACGCAGTATTTT

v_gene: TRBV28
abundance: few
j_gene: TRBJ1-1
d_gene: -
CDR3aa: CASGRVMNTEAFF
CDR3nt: TGTGCCAGCGGTCGGGTCATGAACACTGAAGCTTTCTTT

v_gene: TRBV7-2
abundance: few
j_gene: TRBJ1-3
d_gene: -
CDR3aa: CASTVLSSGNTIYF
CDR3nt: TGTGCCAGCACCGTCCTGAGCTCTGGAAACACCATATATTTT

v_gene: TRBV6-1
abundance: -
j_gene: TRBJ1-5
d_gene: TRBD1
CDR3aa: CASSDYATGDLNQPQHF
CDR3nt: TGTGCCAGCAGTGACTACGCGACAGGGGACCTCAATCAGCCCCAGCATTTT

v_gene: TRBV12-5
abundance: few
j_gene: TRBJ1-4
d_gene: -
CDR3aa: CASGLGTANEKLFF
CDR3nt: TGTGCTAGTGGTTTGGGGACAGCCAATGAAAAACTGTTTTTT

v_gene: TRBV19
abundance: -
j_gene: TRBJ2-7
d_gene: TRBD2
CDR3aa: CASSALTSGGSYEQYF
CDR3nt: TGTGCCAGTAGCGCTCTGACTAGCGGGGGCTCCTACGAGCAGTACTTC

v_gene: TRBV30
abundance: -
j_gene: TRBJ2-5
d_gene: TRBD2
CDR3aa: CAWSVLAGGPQETQYF
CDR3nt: TGTGCCTGGAGTGTACTAGCGGGGGGGCCCCAAGAGACCCAGTACTTC

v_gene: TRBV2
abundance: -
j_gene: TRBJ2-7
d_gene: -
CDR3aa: CASSEGVPYYEQYF
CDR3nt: TGTGCCAGCAGTGAAGGTGTACCCTACTACGAGCAGTACTTC

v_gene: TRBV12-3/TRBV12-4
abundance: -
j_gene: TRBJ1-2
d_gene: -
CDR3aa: CASSKGNYGYTF
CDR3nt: TGTGCCAGCAGTAAGGGGAACTATGGCTACACCTTC

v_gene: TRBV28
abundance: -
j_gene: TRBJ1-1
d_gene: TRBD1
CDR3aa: CASSPNLRGVTEAFF
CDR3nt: TGTGCCAGCAGTCCCAACCTCAGGGGGGTTACTGAAGCTTTCTTT

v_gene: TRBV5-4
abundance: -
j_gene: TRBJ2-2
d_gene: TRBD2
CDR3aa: CASSPGLAGNTGELFF
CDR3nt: TGTGCCAGCAGCCCAGGGCTAGCGGGGAACACCGGGGAGCTGTTTTTT

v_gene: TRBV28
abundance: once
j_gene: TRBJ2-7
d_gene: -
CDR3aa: CASRAPRGFTYEQYF
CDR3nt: TGTGCCAGCAGGGCCCCCCGGGGTTTCACCTACGAGCAGTACTTC

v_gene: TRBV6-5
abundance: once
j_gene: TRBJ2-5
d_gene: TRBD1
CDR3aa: CASTRTGPQETQYF
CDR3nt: TGTGCCAGCACCAGGACAGGACCCCAAGAGACCCAGTACTTC

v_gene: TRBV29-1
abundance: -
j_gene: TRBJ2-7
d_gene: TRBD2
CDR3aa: CSVRRSGGIYEQYF
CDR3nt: TGCAGCGTGCGGCGTAGCGGGGGGATATACGAGCAGTACTTC

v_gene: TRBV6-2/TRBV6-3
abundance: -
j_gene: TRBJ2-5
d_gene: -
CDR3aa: CASSYSGVGGAPRETQYF
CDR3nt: TGTGCCAGCAGTTACTCGGGCGTAGGCGGGGCCCCTCGGGAGACCCAGTACTTC

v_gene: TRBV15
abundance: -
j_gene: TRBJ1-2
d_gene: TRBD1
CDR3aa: CATSRGGQGYGYTF
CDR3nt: TGTGCCACCAGCAGAGGGGGACAGGGTTATGGCTACACCTTC

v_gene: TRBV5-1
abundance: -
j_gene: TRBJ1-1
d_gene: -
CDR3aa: CASSVTGYTEAFF
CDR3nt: TGCGCCAGCAGCGTGACAGGTTACACTGAAGCTTTCTTT

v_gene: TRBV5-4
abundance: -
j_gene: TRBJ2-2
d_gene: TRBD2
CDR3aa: CASSLGGGHGELFF
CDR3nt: TGTGCCAGCAGCTTAGGCGGGGGGCACGGGGAGCTGTTTTTT

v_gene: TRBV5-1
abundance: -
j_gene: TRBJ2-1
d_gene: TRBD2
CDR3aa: CASGLAGDYNEQFF
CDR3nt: TGCGCCAGCGGCCTAGCGGGGGACTACAATGAGCAGTTCTTC

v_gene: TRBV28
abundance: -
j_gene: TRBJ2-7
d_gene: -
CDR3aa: CASSPPGGIGLDEQYF
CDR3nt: TGTGCCAGCAGCCCGCCAGGGGGGATCGGTTTGGACGAGCAGTACTTC

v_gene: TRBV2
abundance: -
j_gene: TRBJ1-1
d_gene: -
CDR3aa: CASSDGGPRGFAFF
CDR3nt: TGTGCCAGCAGTGACGGGGGGCCAAGGGGGTTTGCTTTCTTT

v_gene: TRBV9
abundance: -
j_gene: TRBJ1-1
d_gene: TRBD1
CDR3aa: CASSGGQGAKPEAFF
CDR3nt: TGTGCCAGCAGCGGCGGACAGGGGGCGAAACCTGAAGCTTTCTTT

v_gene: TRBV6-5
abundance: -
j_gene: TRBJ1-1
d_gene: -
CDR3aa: CASSPRNTEAFF
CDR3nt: TGTGCCAGCAGTCCCAGGAACACTGAAGCTTTCTTT